In its sample, the clone carrying this T cell receptor beta chain is large. Its antigen remains unidentified. Rearranged V-D-J TRB sequences were amplified with a mixed TRB-A/B primer pool. From the multiplex PCR reads, TCRdb called clonotypes with MiXCR, one entry per CDR3 protein. The sample includes about 12,000 distinct CDR3 sequences, about 27% of them seen just once. The data were obtained in a study of T cell repertoires in aging, cancer and after chemotherapy. The wider study: Donor ages fell into six groups from 30 or younger up to 70 or older.

The CDR3 consists of 15 residues. Germline CDR1 reads LGHNA; CDR2 reads YSLEER. Trimming shortened V by 0 bases and J by 9 bases, and 12 bases separated the two germline ends. Study-level results: Loss of evenness, beyond lost richness, contributed to age-related TCR diversity decline in cancer patients. Thymic emigration or peripheral T cell expansion may be impaired by lymphoid organ infiltration in hematological cancer. Untreated cancer patients had significantly lower blood TCR diversity than age-matched healthy donors.

TCR beta rearrangements were amplified from peripheral blood genomic DNA. This chain joins TRBV4-3 and TRBJ1-6; D gene unclear. What was sequenced was blood. This TCR derives from a human donor with a blood cancer. In DNA form, the CDR3 reads TGCGCCAGCAGCCAAGACAGTTCAATTGGTTCACCCCTCCACTTT. Its translation is CASSQDSSIGSPLHF.